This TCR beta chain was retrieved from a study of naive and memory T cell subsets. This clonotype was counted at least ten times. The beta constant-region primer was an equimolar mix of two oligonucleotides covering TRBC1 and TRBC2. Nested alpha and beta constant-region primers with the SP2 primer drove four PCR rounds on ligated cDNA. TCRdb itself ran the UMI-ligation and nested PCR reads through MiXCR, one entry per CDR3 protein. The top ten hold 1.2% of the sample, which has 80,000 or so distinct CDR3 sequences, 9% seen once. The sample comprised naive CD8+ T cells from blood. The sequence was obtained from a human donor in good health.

The CDR3 loop reads CASSSRFPNTGELFF. The CDR3 DNA is TGTGCCAGCAGCTCCCGCTTTCCGAACACCGGGGAGCTGTTTTTT. V and J are TRBV9 and TRBJ2-2, with D uncertain. CDR1 and CDR2 from the germline V gene are SGDLS and YYNGEE. The CDR3 consists of 15 residues. Trimming removed 4 bases at V and 0 bases at J, with 10 bases between.